The present T cell receptor beta chain was sequenced within a study of early T cells in non-severe SARS-CoV-2 infection. This CDR3 comprises 12 residues. Trimming cost V 5 bases and J 1 base, with 8 bases left between them. Germline V lookup: CDR1 DFQATT, CDR2 SNEGSKA (reference sequence). Unique molecular identifiers were affixed to single, distinct cDNA molecules. TCRdb used MiXCR to reprocess the 5' RACE reads, holding one entry per CDR3 protein. The data hold 70,000 to 85,000 distinct CDR3 sequences, with 12% observed a single time. This clonotype was observed many times. The chain uses TRBV20-1 and TRBJ2-5; no clear D gene. This sequence was found in an adult who was a healthcare worker with PCR-confirmed SARS-CoV-2 infection or an uninfected control (not recorded which). The sample consisted of whole blood. The CDR3 DNA reads TGCAGTGCTTGGCATATCCAAGAGACCCAGTACTTC. Translation: CSAWHIQETQYF.